This TCR beta chain was profiled in a study of CD4 T cells in relation to SARS-CoV-2 and coronaviruses (dated by TCRdb to about 2021). Turning to the overall study: A median age of around 38 years, with a range of about 20 to 80 years, was recorded for the full convalescent cohort of around twelve patients. At the level of individual TCR clonotypes, the study measured memory CD4+ T cell crossreactivity between SARS-CoV-2 spike protein and common cold coronavirus spike proteins. The approximately twelve convalescent patients included 8 males and 4 females; two subjects were Hispanic. A different, Illumina-based TCR-beta assay was used to sequence expansion assays from other donors in the study. Using patient-derived lymphoblastoid cell lines, the shared crossreactive spike epitopes were mapped to their HLA restriction. The Adaptive Biotechnologies TCR-sequencing kit was used to sequence samples from a few pre-COVID donors and the naive versus memory experiments, whereas other data were Illumina-based. Overall study results and their limits: The study was constrained by small numbers of patients and of tested TCRs. Compared with monoreactive clones, crossreactive clones had significantly weaker SARS-CoV-2-driven expansion, a result consistent with antigenic imprinting. Roughly 64% of donors had memory CD4+ clonotypes that crossrecognized SARS-CoV-2 and at least one common cold coronavirus spike. Because the crossreactivity analysis focused on spike protein, crossreactivity against other viral proteins was not assessed. Because no donor provided both pre-pandemic and post-infection samples, tracing the source of pre-existing responses was limited. Naive versus memory sequencing indicated that memory recall responses, rather than primary responses primed during culture, are detected by the assay.

Deep-resolution immunoSEQ TCR-beta sequencing was performed on DNA from uncultured naive and memory CD4+ T cells. Per the authors' processing: During preprocessing, nonproductive sequences were discarded, as were any CDR3s that did not begin with C, did not end with F or W, or were shorter than 7 amino acids. Cultured and uncultured naive and memory CD4+ repertoires were searched for CDR3s previously identified as spike- and CEF-reactive. Pairwise Levenshtein distance, computed with the stringdist R package after three terminal residues were trimmed from each end, was used as the measure of CDR3 homology. Not all clones reach the TCRdb copy of this immuneACCESS table, which keeps in-frame sequences only. Checked studies attribute under half of the gap to unresolved V genes and leave the rest unexplained. That table is the source of V, J and clone size, and D and trimming were worked out from the DNA. Present in this sample are roughly 36,000 clones, approximately 85% of which were seen just once. In total, the top ten clones hold about 3% of the sample.

To separate naive from memory CD4+ T cells, cryopreserved PBMCs first underwent CD4 enrichment and then EasySep naive CD4+ T cell enrichment. Ficoll-Paque PLUS gradient centrifugation was used to isolate PBMCs from either whole blood or leukapheresis product. PBMCs were either used fresh in the expansion assay or cryopreserved at -140 degrees C. The QIAamp Micro DNA Kit was used to extract genomic DNA from the CD4+ T cells. Only one count was recorded for this clone. The antigen it recognizes is unknown. Base quality data are lacking; no much larger clone is found one base away. The germline V gene encodes CDR1 ENHRY and CDR2 SYGVKD. Its CDR3 holds 15 amino acids, cysteine through phenylalanine. Left in the record is the CDR3 DNA by itself, 45 bases read in frame from the first base. Trimming leaves V shorter by 7 bases and J shorter by 8 bases, with the junction holding 7 bases beyond the gene matches.

The sequence derives from an adult with COVID-19. Sequencing was done on a sample of memory CD4+ T cells from PBMCs. This specimen's cell subset or site label, interpreted: memory (non-naive) CD4+ T cells. This receptor chain uses TRBV10-3 and TRBJ2-1; a stretch of 14 junction bases matches TRBD2. The CDR3 has the sequence CAITRGLAGEDEQFF. The bases read TGTGCCATCACTCGGGGACTAGCGGGAGAGGATGAGCAGTTCTTC.